The source of this T cell receptor (beta chain) is a study of T-cell reconstitution after alpha-beta-depleted transplantation in children. Preparation of the TCRbeta library was carried out with unique molecular identifiers. TCRdb re-called the PCR reads with MiXCR, one entry per CDR3 protein. Among under 750,000 distinct CDR3 sequences listed, 20% to 25% were seen once. The CDR3 covers 13 residues. Trimming took off 10 bases at V and 5 bases at J, with 12 bases between the two ends. CDR1 and CDR2 (germline): MNHNS, SASEGT. This clonotype was counted once. The sample consisted of PBMCs, mostly from graft donor cells, taken 360 days after TCRalphabeta/CD19-depleted stem cell transplant. This TCR derives from a boy younger than two who had a stem cell transplant for acute myeloid leukemia, so the T cells may come from the graft donor. The chain uses TRBV6-1 and TRBJ1-6; maybe TRBD1 (5 bases). Written as DNA, the CDR3 is TGTGCCACGCGACGGGACCATAATTCACCCCTCCACTTT. Its protein is CATRRDHNSPLHF.